Presented here are 23 T cell receptor beta chains from one specimen sequenced in a study of blood T cell repertoires in COVID-19. The protocol was immunoSEQ multiplex PCR, while the TCRdb copy is restricted to in-frame clones and leaves out a portion. Of roughly 400,000 clones in the sample, 70% to 90% were seen once. The sequenced sample consisted of peripheral blood. Receptor source: a woman aged 60 to 75 with COVID-19, enrolled during active disease.

The chain joins TRBV5-1 to TRBJ2-5, with a weak D call TRBD2 (6 bases). Looked up from germline, CDR1 is SGHRS and CDR2 is YFSETQ. This CDR3 region has 12 residues. V shed 2 bases and J shed 5 bases, with 7 bases lying between them. The CDR3 nucleotides read TGCGCCAGCAGCTTTCGGGGGGAGACCCAGTACTTC. Amino acid sequence: CASSFRGETQYF.

J is TRBJ1-2 and V is TRBV7-3, with TRBD1 identical over 7 bases. The V and J ends lost 0 bases and 4 bases, in that order; junction bases with no gene match: 5. Germline values: CDR1 SGHTA, CDR2 FQGTGA. This CDR3 is 15 amino acids long. CDR3 coding DNA: TGTGCCAGCAGCTTAACAGGACAGGCCCTCTATGGCTACACCTTC. Protein product: CASSLTGQALYGYTF.

There are a few counts of this clone. This sequence joins TRBV27 and TRBJ1-1, with 7 bases lining up with TRBD1. Losses at the gene ends were 7 bases for V and 5 bases for J; bases not matched to a gene: 10. The CDR3 is 14 residues long. Germline V gene data show CDR1 as MNHEY and CDR2 as SMNVEV (reference sequence). For the CDR3, the DNA is TGTGCCAGCACCGACAGGGAGGATAGTACTGAAGCTTTCTTT. This encodes CASTDREDSTEAFF.

The rearrangement joins TRBV5-1 to TRBJ2-2, with TRBD1 matching over 8 bases. The germline V gene has CDR1 SGHRS and CDR2 YFSETQ. Trimming at V came to 4 bases and at J to 4 bases, leaving 9 bases not matched to a gene. This CDR3 comprises 16 residues. CDR3 sequence (DNA): TGCGCCAGCAGCCCCAGGACAGGGAGCGTCACCGGGGAGCTGTTTTTT. Its translation is CASSPRTGSVTGELFF.

The genes are TRBV19 and TRBJ2-1; 8 bases fit TRBD2. Germline V gives CDR1 LNHDA, CDR2 SQIVND (reference sequence). V shed 4 bases and J 8 bases; nucleotides not matched to a gene: 10. The CDR3 length is 15 residues. The CDR3 loop is CASSKPGLVKDEQFF. CDR3 nucleotides: TGTGCCAGTAGTAAACCGGGACTAGTCAAGGATGAGCAGTTCTTC.

The CDR3 nucleotides read TGTGCCAGGACAGGGGAAGTCCCCTACGAGCAGTACTTC. It translates to CARTGEVPYEQYF. The chain joins TRBV21-1 to TRBJ2-7; the table's TRBD1 call for D was not verified on the DNA. TRBV21-1 is noted as a pseudogene. The CDR3 has 13 amino acids.

This rearrangement joins TRBV27 to TRBJ1-2; TRBD1 matches 8 bases. CDR1 MNHEY and CDR2 SMNVEV come from the germline V gene (reference sequence). V dropped 4 bases and J dropped 5; count of bases not matched to a gene: 9. There are 15 residues in the CDR3. Here the CDR3 DNA reads TGTGCCAGCAGTTCGGGTGGACAGGGACATTATGGCTACACCTTC. This gives the protein CASSSGGQGHYGYTF.

The CDR3 region has the DNA TGCGCCAGCAGCCTACGGACTAGCCGAGGCGAGCAGTACTTC. This translates into CASSLRTSRGEQYF. This chain connects TRBV5-1 to TRBJ2-7, with 8 bases fitting TRBD2. The germline V gene encodes CDR1 SGHRS and CDR2 YFSETQ. This CDR3 has 14 amino acids. V lost 4 bases, J lost 6 bases, and 9 bases stayed unmatched.

The CDR3 loop is CSVEDRGWAGGRRDTQYF. Here the CDR3 DNA reads TGCAGCGTTGAAGACCGTGGTTGGGCGGGGGGCCGTAGAGATACGCAGTATTTT. The chain links TRBV29-1 to TRBJ2-3, with TRBD2 matching 8 bases. Per germline, CDR1 SQVTM and CDR2 ANQGSEA. V gave up 0 bases and J gave up 5 bases; unmatched junction bases: 16. This CDR3 has 18 amino acids.

The chain is built from TRBV28 and TRBJ1-2; D gene unclear. Trimming left V 3 bases short and J 7 bases short, with 9 bases between. CDR1 and CDR2 (germline): MDHEN, SYDVKM. This CDR3 contains 12 residues. CDR3 sequence: CASSFSSGGYTF. Here the CDR3 DNA reads TGTGCCAGCAGTTTTAGTTCTGGTGGCTACACCTTC.

The V and J genes are TRBV2 and TRBJ2-7; 9 nucleotides align to TRBD2. The CDR3 sequence is 17 residues long. The trim removed 7 bases at V and 4 bases at J, leaving 17 bases unmatched. CDR1 is SNHLY, CDR2 FYNNEI, per germline. The CDR3 region is CASNQRSGGPIVYEQYF. In DNA, the CDR3 is TGTGCCAGCAATCAAAGGAGCGGGGGGCCTATAGTTTACGAGCAGTACTTC.

As to this clone: Other nucleotide sequences in the sample specify the same CDR3. The chain carries TRBV5-1 and TRBJ1-1; TRBD1 agrees at 8 bases. The V segment lost 5 bases and the J segment 0 bases; nucleotides outside the gene matches: 0. This CDR3 region has 13 residues. Looked up from germline, CDR1 is SGHRS and CDR2 is YFSETQ. The CDR3 DNA follows: TGCGCCAGCAGGACAGGGGTGAACACTGAAGCTTTCTTT. Protein sequence: CASRTGVNTEAFF.

The chain links TRBV7-3 to TRBJ2-5; weak D call: TRBD2 (5 bases). CDR3 length: 18 residues. V lost 1 base, J lost 4 bases, and 22 bases lay in between. Germline lookup yields CDR1 SGHTA and CDR2 FQGTGA. The CDR3, as DNA: TGTGCCAGCAGCTTAAATGAGTTGGACTGTGACCTGATAGAGACCCAGTACTTC. Translated: CASSLNELDCDLIETQYF.

The chain is built from TRBV3-1 (or the pseudogene TRBV3-2) and TRBJ2-7; maybe TRBD1 (5 bases). The CDR3 has 15 amino acids. V lost 0 bases to trimming and J lost 1 base, with 10 bases between them. In germline, CDR1 is LGHDT, CDR2 YNNKEL (reference sequence). The CDR3 region has the DNA TGTGCCAGCAGCCAAGAGCCGACAGTTTCCTACGAGCAGTACTTC. Its translation: CASSQEPTVSYEQYF.

This clone was found many times. This chain connects TRBV7-3 to TRBJ2-2; 8 bases agree with TRBD1. The CDR3 length is 15 residues. Losses at the gene ends were 3 bases for V and 4 bases for J; bases not matched to a gene: 4. The germline V gene has CDR1 SGHTA and CDR2 FQGTGA. The CDR3 region has the DNA TGTGCCAGCAGCTTTAAAACAGGGGGCACCGGGGAGCTGTTTTTT. Residues: CASSFKTGGTGELFF.

The V call is TRBV4-2, the J call TRBJ2-1, with 9 bases that match TRBD2. This CDR3 region has 19 residues. V lost 3 bases to trimming and J lost 7 bases; unmatched junction nucleotides: 19. The V gene's germline CDR1 is LGHNA and CDR2 YNFKEQ. The CDR3 nucleotides are TGTGCCAGCAGCCAGAGTGGCGGCGAGCGGGGGGCCTGGGAAAATGAGCAGTTCTTC. It specifies CASSQSGGERGAWENEQFF.

This clone was detected a few times. The CDR3 loop reads CASSHRTGPYEQYF. CDR3 nucleotide sequence: TGTGCCAGCAGCCATAGGACAGGGCCCTACGAGCAGTACTTC. The chain carries TRBV5-4 and TRBJ2-7, with 8 nucleotides matching TRBD1. Germline V gives CDR1 SGHNT, CDR2 YYREEE (reference sequence). V lost 4 bases, J lost 2 bases, and 5 bases stayed unmatched. This CDR3 comprises 14 residues.

V is TRBV9 and J is TRBJ2-5, with D possibly being TRBD2 (7 bases). V was trimmed by 0 bases and J by 5 bases, leaving 11 bases between them. The length of the CDR3 is 14 residues. Germline values: CDR1 SGDLS, CDR2 YYNGEE. DNA for the CDR3: TGTGCCAGCAGCGTAGTGGGGGGGCGGGAGACCCAGTACTTC. This codes for CASSVVGGRETQYF.

This chain uses TRBV2 with TRBJ1-2; a weak D match, TRBD1 (5 bases). Trimming took off 2 bases at V and 9 bases at J, with 19 bases between the two ends. The CDR3 has 15 residues. CDR1 is SNHLY and CDR2 is FYNNEI in the germline V gene. As DNA, the CDR3 is TGTGCCAGCAGTGAATCCCCCCTCGGGGGTAGTAGCTACACCTTC. Protein sequence: CASSESPLGGSSYTF.

The rearrangement links TRBV5-4 to TRBJ2-3, with D tentatively TRBD1 (5 bases). V lost 0 bases, J lost 6 bases, and 14 bases lay in between. CDR3 length equals 15 residues. CDR1 and CDR2 from the germline V gene are SGHNT and YYREEE (reference sequence). The CDR3 sequence: CASSLEGLRVDTQYF. DNA for the CDR3: TGTGCCAGCAGCTTGGAGGGGCTTCGGGTGGATACGCAGTATTTT.

CDR3 DNA sequence: TGTGCCAGTAGGCCCCTCGGGACAGGGAACTATGGCTACACCTTC. Encoded protein: CASRPLGTGNYGYTF. The V gene is TRBV19, the J gene TRBJ1-2, with 9 bases fitting TRBD1. The V and J ends lost 6 bases and 2 bases, in that order; junction bases with no gene match: 7. The CDR3 consists of 15 residues. CDR1 and CDR2 (germline): LNHDA, SQIVND (reference sequence).

This clone was recorded a few times. CDR3 DNA sequence: TGTGCCAGCAGCCGGAGCTCGAGACAGGGGGCTTACGAGCAGTACTTC. Translating gives CASSRSSRQGAYEQYF. This chain uses TRBV14 with TRBJ2-7, with 10 bases fitting TRBD1. Germline V gives CDR1 SGHDN, CDR2 FVKESK. CDR3 length: 16 amino acids. The V segment lost 4 bases and the J segment 4 bases; nucleotides outside the gene matches: 10.

The J gene is TRBJ1-1, the V gene TRBV7-9; weak D call: TRBD1 (6 bases). CDR1 is SEHNR and CDR2 is FQNEAQ in the germline V gene (reference sequence). The CDR3 contains 14 residues. The ends were cut back, 5 bases at V and 1 base at J, with 11 bases in the middle. The chain's CDR3 is CASSPKTGNTEAFF. CDR3 coding DNA: TGTGCCAGCAGCCCAAAGACAGGGAACACTGAAGCTTTCTTT.